One and the same sample provided the 22 T cell receptor beta chains below, sequenced in a study of blood T cell repertoires in COVID-19 (dated by TCRdb to about 2020). The library was produced with the immunoSEQ multiplex PCR assay. TCRdb took over this immuneACCESS table, retaining in-frame rearrangements with V and J assigned. Such tables are incomplete; in checked studies, under half of the missing clones stem from an unresolved V gene, and the remainder is unexplained. The sample contains 200,000 or so clones, 65% to 85% of them found a single time. Jointly, the top ten make up around 16% of the sample. Material for sequencing was peripheral blood. The receptor source for this set is a man between 60 and 75 years old with active or convalescent COVID-19.

The gene calls are TRBV6-2 or TRBV6-3 and TRBJ2-1, with 8 bases aligning to TRBD2. The germline V gene encodes CDR1 MNHEY and CDR2 SVGEGT. The trim removed 5 bases at V and 5 bases at J, leaving 11 bases unmatched. This CDR3 is 16 amino acids long. In DNA form, the CDR3 reads TGTGCCAGCAGTCGATATACTAGCGGAGTACACAATGAGCAGTTCTTC. It is translated as CASSRYTSGVHNEQFF.

The chain carries TRBV7-2 and TRBJ2-3; 11 bases fit TRBD2. After removal of 5 bases from V and 8 bases from J, the junction contained 9 bases not matched to a gene. The CDR3 is 15 residues long. CDR1 and CDR2 from the germline V gene are SGHTA and FQGNSA. In DNA form, the CDR3 reads TGTGCCAGCAGCCGTATAGCGGGAGGGCCCCTTACGCAGTATTTT. Translated, it gives CASSRIAGGPLTQYF.

V is TRBV19 and J is TRBJ1-2, with 7 positions matching TRBD1. The germline gives CDR1 LNHDA, CDR2 SQIVND (reference sequence). V dropped 3 bases and J dropped 6; count of bases not matched to a gene: 10. The CDR3 runs 15 residues. The DNA for the CDR3 is TGTGCCAGTAGTATCCATCACAGGGGATGGGATGGCTACACCTTC. Its protein is CASSIHHRGWDGYTF.

The genes are TRBV3-1 (or the pseudogene TRBV3-2) and TRBJ2-2, with TRBD1 matching 8 bases. The CDR3 covers 16 residues. CDR1 and CDR2 (germline): LGHDT, YNNKEL (reference sequence). Trimming removed 3 bases from V and 1 base from J; junction bases left unmatched: 4. CDR3 sequence: CASSQVGTGNTGELFF. The CDR3 DNA follows: TGTGCCAGCAGCCAGGTCGGGACAGGGAACACCGGGGAGCTGTTTTTT.

This clone was counted once. The gene calls are TRBV28 and TRBJ1-6; D uncertain. The V end lost 6 bases, the J end lost 1 base, and 13 bases lay between the germline ends. This CDR3 has 16 residues. CDR1 is MDHEN and CDR2 is SYDVKM in the germline V gene. CDR3 sequence reads: CASRSIDNSYNSPLHF. In DNA form, the CDR3 reads TGTGCCAGCAGATCTATAGACAATTCCTATAATTCACCCCTCCACTTT. Looking up the rest from reference TRBV28 and TRBJ1-6 gives the full variable domain: DVKVTQSSRYLVKRTGEKVFLECVQDMDHENMFWYRQDPGLGLRLIYFSYDVKMKEKGDIPEGYSVSREKKERFSLILESASTNQTSMYLCASRSIDNSYNSPLHFGNGTRLTVT.

This clone was counted ten times or more. The rearrangement joins TRBV5-6 to TRBJ2-2, with D uncertain. The CDR3 covers 15 residues. Trimming pared 1 base from V and 4 bases from J, leaving 11 bases between. Per the germline V gene, CDR1 is SGHDT and CDR2 is YYEEEE. CDR3 sequence reads: CASSLLSDPTGELFF. CDR3 nucleotide sequence: TGTGCCAGCAGCTTGCTCAGCGACCCCACCGGGGAGCTGTTTTTT.

This clone was observed once. V is TRBV29-1 and J is TRBJ2-3, with TRBD1 matching over 10 bases. Germline V CDR1 and CDR2: SQVTM, ANQGSEA. The length of the CDR3 is 16 residues. V lost 4 bases, J lost 3 bases, and 10 bases stayed unmatched. This CDR3 is CSVAPPGQGITDTQYF. The DNA of the CDR3 is TGCAGCGTTGCTCCTCCGGGACAGGGGATAACAGATACGCAGTATTTT.

Only a few counts were recorded for this clone. This chain joins TRBV11-2 and TRBJ1-2; TRBD1 matches at 9 bases. Per the germline V gene, CDR1 is SGHAT and CDR2 is FQNNGV. This CDR3 region has 14 residues. Trimming took 1 base from V and 3 from J; bases not matched to a gene: 0. For the CDR3, the DNA is TGTGCCAGCAGCTTAGGACAGGGGGACTATGGCTACACCTTC. It specifies CASSLGQGDYGYTF.

The chain uses TRBV11-2 and TRBJ2-1; TRBD1 is a possible D gene (5 bases). V was clipped by 5 bases and J by 8 bases, with 19 bases between them. The CDR3 extends over 15 amino acids. CDR1 is SGHAT, CDR2 FQNNGV, per germline. The CDR3 DNA reads as TGTGCCAGCAGCCTTAGTGGGGCCCGGTTCGATGAGCAGTTCTTC. The encoded protein is CASSLSGARFDEQFF. The variable domain in full, with the rest retrieved from reference TRBV11-2 and TRBJ2-1, is EAGVAQSPRYKIIEKRQSVAFWCNPISGHATLYWYQQILGQGPKLLIQFQNNGVVDDSQLPKDRFSAERLKGVDSTLKIQPAKLEDSAVYLCASSLSGARFDEQFFGPGTRLTVL.

This chain connects TRBV5-1 to TRBJ2-1, with D possibly being TRBD2 (5 bases). The CDR3 spans 17 residues. Per germline, CDR1 SGHRS and CDR2 YFSETQ. V was shortened by 1 base and J by 2 bases, with 16 bases between the two germline ends. CDR3 residues: CASSLSRGASTYNEQFF. DNA of the CDR3: TGCGCCAGCAGCTTGAGTCGGGGTGCAAGCACCTACAATGAGCAGTTCTTC.

V and J are TRBV30 and TRBJ2-1; possibly TRBD2 for D (6 bases). This CDR3 is built from 13 residues. Trimming stripped 5 bases from V and 9 bases from J, with 17 bases between. CDR1 and CDR2 (germline): GTSNPN, SVGIG (reference sequence). CDR3 sequence: CAWADMGGVEQFF. The CDR3 DNA reads as TGTGCCTGGGCGGACATGGGGGGTGTTGAGCAGTTCTTC.

The V gene is TRBV28, the J gene TRBJ2-3, with D unclear. Germline values: CDR1 MDHEN, CDR2 SYDVKM. Trimming removed 3 bases at V and 8 bases at J, with 12 bases between. The CDR3 sequence is 13 residues long. The CDR3 sequence: CASSFTGRVTQYF. The DNA of the CDR3 is TGTGCCAGCAGTTTTACCGGTCGGGTTACGCAGTATTTT.

V gene TRBV7-2 combines with J gene TRBJ2-7; TRBD2 might be the D (6 bases). Germline V gene sequence: CDR1 SGHTA, CDR2 FQGNSA. The CDR3 sequence is 14 residues long. Deletions cut 3 bases from V and 6 bases from J, with 15 bases between. DNA of the CDR3: TGTGCCAGCAGCTTGCCTGGAGGGCGCAGCGAGCAGTACTTC. Its translation is CASSLPGGRSEQYF.

The chain uses TRBV29-1 and TRBJ2-5; TRBD2 aligns across 8 bases. This CDR3 is 15 amino acids long. After removal of 2 bases from V and 3 bases from J, the junction contained 8 bases not matched to a gene. Looked up from germline, CDR1 is SQVTM and CDR2 is ANQGSEA. In nucleotides, the CDR3 is TGCAGCGTTGAACGGCTAGGACTAGCAGAAGAGACCCAGTACTTC. Its protein is CSVERLGLAEETQYF. Filled out from reference TRBV29-1 and TRBJ2-5, the complete variable domain reads SAVISQKPSRDICQRGTSLTIQCQVDSQVTMMFWYRQQPGQSLTLIATANQGSEATYESGFVIDKFPISRPNLTFSTLTVSNMSPEDSSIYLCSVERLGLAEETQYFGPGTRLLVL.

The chain combines TRBV7-2 with TRBJ2-3; unclear D gene. The V end lost 6 bases, the J end lost 6 bases, and 10 bases lay between the germline ends. Germline loops: CDR1 SGHTA, CDR2 FQGNSA. CDR3 length: 12 residues. The chain's CDR3 is CASSPVLDTQYF. The CDR3 nucleotides read TGTGCCAGCAGTCCCGTTTTGGATACGCAGTATTTT. The full variable domain, with the rest looked up from reference TRBV7-2 and TRBJ2-3, is GAGVSQSPSNKVTEKGKDVELRCDPISGHTALYWYRQSLGQGLEFLIYFQGNSAPDKSGLPSDRFSAERTGGSVSTLTIQRTQQEDSAVYLCASSPVLDTQYFGPGTRLTVL.

This clone was detected a few times. The chain employs TRBV5-4 and TRBJ1-3; D is uncertain. The CDR3 sequence is 15 residues long. Germline V CDR1 and CDR2: SGHNT, YYREEE (reference sequence). V was pared by 0 bases and J by 0 bases, with 7 bases between. The CDR3 here is CASSLGLSSGNTIYF. The CDR3 DNA reads as TGTGCCAGCAGCTTGGGACTGAGCTCTGGAAACACCATATATTTT. Complete variable domain (other parts from reference TRBV5-4 and TRBJ1-3): ETGVTQSPTHLIKTRGQQVTLRCSSQSGHNTVSWYQQALGQGPQFIFQYYREEENGRGNFPPRFSGLQFPNYSSELNVNALELDDSALYLCASSLGLSSGNTIYFGEGSWLTVV.

The gene calls are TRBV5-4 and TRBJ2-1; 11 bases are a match to TRBD2. The germline V gene encodes CDR1 SGHNT and CDR2 YYREEE (reference sequence). V shed 3 bases, J shed 6 bases, and the junction held 11 bases outside the gene matches. The CDR3 has 17 residues. The CDR3 sequence: CASSSGTSGRGFNEQFF. The CDR3 DNA reads as TGTGCCAGCAGCTCCGGGACTAGCGGTAGAGGGTTCAATGAGCAGTTCTTC.

The CDR3 DNA reads as TGCAGCGTTGAAAGCTCGACAGGGGGGCAGTACTTC. Protein product: CSVESSTGGQYF. The V gene is TRBV29-1, the J gene TRBJ2-7, with 9 bases lining up with TRBD1. The CDR3 has 12 residues. Germline lookup yields CDR1 SQVTM and CDR2 ANQGSEA. V lost 2 bases and J lost 9; bases outside the gene matches: 5.

This rearrangement joins TRBV10-3 to TRBJ2-5, with TRBD1 matching over 7 bases. The CDR3 length is 12 residues. V was pared by 5 bases and J by 4 bases, with 1 base of the junction left unmatched. Germline V gene data show CDR1 as ENHRY and CDR2 as SYGVKD. Here the CDR3 DNA reads TGTGCCATCAGTCGACAGGGAGAGACCCAGTACTTC. It translates to CAISRQGETQYF.

The V and J genes are TRBV3-1 (or the pseudogene TRBV3-2) and TRBJ1-4; D ambiguous. Germline CDR1 and CDR2: LGHDT and YNNKEL (reference sequence). This CDR3 spans 13 amino acids. V lost 3 bases and J lost 3, with 5 bases in between. The CDR3 coding sequence is TGTGCCAGCAGCCAGAGGTCTAATGAAAAACTGTTTTTT. Translated: CASSQRSNEKLFF.

This clone was seen a handful of times. The J gene is TRBJ2-1, the V gene TRBV7-9; 10 bases are a match to TRBD2. The length of the CDR3 is 17 residues. The J segment lost 6 bases and the V segment lost 2 bases, leaving 10 bases of the junction unmatched. Germline lookup yields CDR1 SEHNR and CDR2 FQNEAQ (reference sequence). The CDR3 is CASSLPPRLAGRNEQFF. CDR3 nucleotide sequence: TGTGCCAGCAGCTTACCCCCCAGACTAGCGGGCCGCAATGAGCAGTTCTTC.

This clone was detected only once. This chain connects TRBV7-2 to TRBJ1-5; D is unresolved. This CDR3 comprises 13 residues. Germline assignment: CDR1 SGHTA and CDR2 FQGNSA. Trimming shortened V by 4 bases and J by 2 bases, and 6 bases separated the two germline ends. The CDR3 reads CASSSFGNQPQHF. The DNA for the CDR3 is TGTGCCAGCAGCTCCTTCGGCAATCAGCCCCAGCATTTT.